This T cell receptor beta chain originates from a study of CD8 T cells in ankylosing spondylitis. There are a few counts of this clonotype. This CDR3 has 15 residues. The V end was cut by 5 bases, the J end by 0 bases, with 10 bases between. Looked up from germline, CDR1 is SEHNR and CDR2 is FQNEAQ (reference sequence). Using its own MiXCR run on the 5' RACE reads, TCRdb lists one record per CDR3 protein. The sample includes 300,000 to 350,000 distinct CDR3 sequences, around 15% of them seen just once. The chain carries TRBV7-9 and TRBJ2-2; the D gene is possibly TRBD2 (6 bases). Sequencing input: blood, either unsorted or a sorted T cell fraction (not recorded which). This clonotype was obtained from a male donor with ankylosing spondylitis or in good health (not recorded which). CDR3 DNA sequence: TGTGCCAGCAGCACAGCGGGTGCGAACACCGGGGAGCTGTTTTTT. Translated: CASSTAGANTGELFF.